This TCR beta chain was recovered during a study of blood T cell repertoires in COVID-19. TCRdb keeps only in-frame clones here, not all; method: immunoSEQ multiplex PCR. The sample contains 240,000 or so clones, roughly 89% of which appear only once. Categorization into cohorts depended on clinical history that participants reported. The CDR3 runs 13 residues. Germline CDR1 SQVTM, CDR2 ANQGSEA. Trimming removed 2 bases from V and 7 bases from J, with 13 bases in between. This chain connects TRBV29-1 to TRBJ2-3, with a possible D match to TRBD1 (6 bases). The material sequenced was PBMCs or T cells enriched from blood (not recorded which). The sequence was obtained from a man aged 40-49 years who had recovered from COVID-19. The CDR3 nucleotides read TGCAGCGTTGAACCCAGGGGCTCAAATACGCAGTATTTT. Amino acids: CSVEPRGSNTQYF.